The 10 T cell receptor beta chains reported below all come from one sample, sequenced in a study of identical twins. TCRdb reprocessed the 5' RACE reads with MiXCR, giving one entry per CDR3 protein. The data hold some 500,000 distinct CDR3 sequences, with over 8.5% observed a single time. These sequences were also reported in another study, on yellow fever vaccine responses in identical twins.

Sequences were obtained from PBMCs. All receptors derive from a woman aged 18-29 years in good health.

The gene calls are TRBV2 and TRBJ2-7; no clear D. From germline, CDR1 is SNHLY and CDR2 FYNNEI. V lost 7 bases and J lost 3, with 10 bases in between. The CDR3 runs 12 residues. The DNA of the CDR3 is TGTGCCAGCACTGTAGGGCTCTACGAGCAGTACTTC. Protein: CASTVGLYEQYF.

This clonotype appeared many times. The CDR3 DNA reads as TGTGCCAGCAGTCAAAGACTAGTCAAGGAAGAGACCCAGTACTTC. Its translation: CASSQRLVKEETQYF. This chain connects TRBV28 to TRBJ2-5; D might be TRBD2 (6 bases). Trimming removed 5 bases from V and 3 bases from J, with 16 bases in between. The germline gives CDR1 MDHEN, CDR2 SYDVKM. The CDR3 contains 15 residues. Based on the CDR3 plus reference TRBV28 and TRBJ2-5, the full variable domain is DVKVTQSSRYLVKRTGEKVFLECVQDMDHENMFWYRQDPGLGLRLIYFSYDVKMKEKGDIPEGYSVSREKKERFSLILESASTNQTSMYLCASSQRLVKEETQYFGPGTRLLVL.

The chain carries TRBV3-1 and TRBJ1-3; weak D call: TRBD1 (5 bases). V was cut by 1 base and J by 0 bases, with 10 bases left in between. Germline-derived CDR1 and CDR2 are LGHDT and YNNKEL (reference sequence). This CDR3 region has 16 residues. CDR3 sequence reads: CASSQGGGSSGNTIYF. DNA for the CDR3: TGTGCCAGCAGCCAAGGGGGCGGCAGCTCTGGAAACACCATATATTTT.

This clonotype has more than one count but fewer than ten. V usage is TRBV4-2 and J usage is TRBJ1-3, with D possibly being TRBD1 (5 bases). CDR3 length: 18 amino acids. The V gene lost 0 bases and the J gene lost 0 bases, with 15 bases spanning the gap. Germline V gene data show CDR1 as LGHNA and CDR2 as YNFKEQ. This CDR3 is CASSQEDSWDRSGNTIYF. The CDR3 region has the DNA TGTGCCAGCAGCCAAGAAGATAGTTGGGACCGCTCTGGAAACACCATATATTTT.

This clonotype came up many times. V gene TRBV29-1 combines with J gene TRBJ2-5, with D uncertain. The length of the CDR3 is 13 residues. V dropped 2 bases and J dropped 0 bases, with 7 bases sitting between them. CDR1 is SQVTM and CDR2 is ANQGSEA in the germline V gene. The CDR3 spells CSVETQNQETQYF. CDR3 bases: TGCAGCGTTGAAACACAAAACCAAGAGACCCAGTACTTC.

This clonotype was observed a few times. V usage is TRBV14 and J usage is TRBJ2-2; D remains unclear. The germline V and J ends were trimmed by 2 bases and 0 bases, with 10 bases remaining between them. Per the germline V gene, CDR1 is SGHDN and CDR2 is FVKESK. This CDR3 has 16 amino acids. This chain's CDR3 is CASSQYRISNTGELFF. The CDR3 nucleotides are TGTGCCAGCAGCCAATACAGAATATCGAACACCGGGGAGCTGTTTTTT.

The genes are TRBV3-1 and TRBJ2-1; TRBD1 matches 7 bases. After removal of 6 bases from V and 4 bases from J, the junction contained 6 bases not matched to a gene. This CDR3 is built from 14 residues. The germline gives CDR1 LGHDT, CDR2 YNNKEL (reference sequence). Here the CDR3 DNA reads TGTGCCAGCAGTCCGGACAGGTTTTACAATGAGCAGTTCTTC. Protein sequence: CASSPDRFYNEQFF.

This rearrangement joins TRBV10-3 to TRBJ1-5; D call uncertain. Trimming shortened V by 3 bases and J by 4 bases, and 7 bases separated the two germline ends. In germline, CDR1 is ENHRY, CDR2 SYGVKD. The CDR3 is 13 amino acids. The DNA for the CDR3 is TGTGCCATCAGTGAATTGGGGAATCAGCCCCAGCATTTT. This encodes CAISELGNQPQHF.

The chain employs TRBV4-3 and TRBJ2-5, with a weak D call TRBD2 (5 bases). The germline CDR1 and CDR2 sequences are LGHNA and YSLEER. Deletions cut 1 base from V and 4 bases from J, with 10 bases between. The CDR3 extends over 14 amino acids. In DNA form, the CDR3 reads TGCGCCAGCAGCCAAGTGGGTGAGGGAGAGACCCAGTACTTC. As protein: CASSQVGEGETQYF.

This clonotype was recorded at least ten times. The CDR3, as DNA: TGCAGCGTTCCCAGGGGCCCCGGGGAGCTGTTTTTT. Translation gives CSVPRGPGELFF. The V gene is TRBV29-1, the J gene TRBJ2-2; weak D call: TRBD1 (6 bases). V lost 5 bases and J 6 bases, leaving 10 bases between the germline ends. Germline V gene sequence: CDR1 SQVTM, CDR2 ANQGSEA. CDR3 length: 12 amino acids.